The TCR beta chain under discussion was sequenced for a study of OX40 agonist ivuxolimab in advanced cancers. Study conclusions and caveats: Among T cells, CD8+ cells averaged more expanded clones than CD4+ cells.

Worth noting for this clone: Its cognate antigen is unknown.

The assay was immunoSEQ multiplex PCR, and TCRdb's table has in-frame clones only and misses some. The sample yields tens of thousands of clones, around 90% seen once. This CDR3 region has 13 residues. The V end lost 3 bases, the J end lost 2 bases, and 9 bases lay between the germline ends. In germline, CDR1 is GTSNPN, CDR2 SVGIG (reference sequence). The sequence was collected from an adult with an advanced solid tumor such as melanoma, head and neck, liver or kidney cancer. The material was CD4+ or CD8+ T cells sorted from blood, obtained in a trial of the OX40 agonist ivuxolimab. The chain carries TRBV30 and TRBJ2-3; a weak D match, TRBD2 (5 bases). The chain's CDR3 is CAWSGLYTDTQYF. The CDR3 DNA reads as TGTGCCTGGAGCGGACTGTACACAGATACGCAGTATTTT. Full variable domain (remainder filled in from reference TRBV30 and TRBJ2-3): SQTIHQWPATLVQPVGSPLSLECTVEGTSNPNLYWYRQAAGRGLQLLFYSVGIGQISSEVPQNLSASRPQDRQFILSSKKLLLSDSGFYLCAWSGLYTDTQYFGPGTRLTVL.